Listed below are T cell receptor beta chains from one sample, sequenced in a study of CD8 T cells in ankylosing spondylitis. In TCRdb, the 5' RACE reads were re-called with MiXCR into one record per CDR3 protein. The table lists about 210,000 distinct CDR3 sequences, more than 5.5% of them singletons. The sample consisted of blood, either unsorted or a sorted T cell fraction (not recorded which). These receptors were collected from a male donor with ankylosing spondylitis. CDR3s include the opening cysteine and the closing phenylalanine or tryptophan. D genes are given only for firm matches. Where a row states a size, it is once, few, many or the class of an expanded clone; other rows omit it.

len: 12
j_gene: TRBJ2-2
abundance: .
d_gene: .
v_gene: TRBV25-1
CDR3aa: CASRLGSGELFF
CDR3nt: TGTGCCAGCCGCCTCGGGTCCGGGGAGCTGTTTTTT

len: 11
j_gene: TRBJ2-7
abundance: few
d_gene: .
v_gene: TRBV7-9
CDR3aa: CASSEGVEQYF
CDR3nt: TGTGCCAGCAGCGAGGGAGTCGAGCAGTACTTC

len: 18
j_gene: TRBJ2-1
abundance: many
d_gene: TRBD2
v_gene: TRBV5-1
CDR3aa: CASSWGPRFGRAYNEQFF
CDR3nt: TGCGCCAGCAGCTGGGGGCCCCGGTTCGGGAGGGCTTACAATGAGCAGTTCTTC

len: 13
j_gene: TRBJ2-7
abundance: .
d_gene: .
v_gene: TRBV24-1
CDR3aa: CATEGGVTYEQYF
CDR3nt: TGTGCCACCGAGGGTGGGGTTACCTACGAGCAGTACTTC

len: 15
j_gene: TRBJ2-7
abundance: many
d_gene: TRBD2
v_gene: TRBV4-3
CDR3aa: CASSQGTSGRGEQYF
CDR3nt: TGCGCCAGCAGCCAAGGGACTAGCGGGAGAGGGGAGCAGTACTTC

len: 15
j_gene: TRBJ1-4
abundance: many
d_gene: .
v_gene: TRBV14
CDR3aa: CASSQAWGRNEKLFF
CDR3nt: TGTGCCAGCAGCCAAGCTTGGGGACGCAATGAAAAACTGTTTTTT

len: 14
j_gene: TRBJ2-7
abundance: .
d_gene: .
v_gene: TRBV29-1
CDR3aa: CSVFQTGKLYEQYF
CDR3nt: TGCAGCGTTTTTCAAACAGGGAAATTATACGAGCAGTACTTC

len: 15
j_gene: TRBJ2-7
abundance: few
d_gene: .
v_gene: TRBV5-1
CDR3aa: CASSPGKESSYEQYF
CDR3nt: TGCGCCAGCAGCCCAGGGAAGGAAAGCTCCTACGAGCAGTACTTC

len: 13
j_gene: TRBJ1-1
abundance: many
d_gene: .
v_gene: TRBV7-2
CDR3aa: CASSFTLNVEAFF
CDR3nt: TGTGCCAGCAGCTTTACCCTAAATGTGGAAGCTTTCTTT

len: 12
j_gene: TRBJ1-5
abundance: .
d_gene: TRBD1
v_gene: TRBV20-1
CDR3aa: CSGTGYNQPQHF
CDR3nt: TGCTCCGGGACAGGGTACAATCAGCCCCAGCATTTT

len: 17
j_gene: TRBJ2-6
abundance: many
d_gene: .
v_gene: TRBV3-1
CDR3aa: CASSHPRTFYGANVLTF
CDR3nt: TGTGCCAGCAGCCACCCTCGGACATTTTACGGGGCCAACGTCCTGACTTTC

len: 18
j_gene: TRBJ2-5
abundance: few
d_gene: TRBD1
v_gene: TRBV11-2
CDR3aa: CASSWPTGSAFRGETQYF
CDR3nt: TGTGCCAGCAGCTGGCCGACAGGGAGCGCGTTCCGGGGAGAGACCCAGTACTTC

len: 14
j_gene: TRBJ2-7
abundance: many
d_gene: .
v_gene: TRBV9
CDR3aa: CASSAGGFSYEQYF
CDR3nt: TGTGCCAGCAGCGCCGGGGGTTTTTCCTACGAGCAGTACTTC

len: 17
j_gene: TRBJ2-1
abundance: .
d_gene: .
v_gene: TRBV20-1
CDR3aa: CSARDPLTEASYNEQFF
CDR3nt: TGCAGTGCTAGAGATCCCCTTACGGAGGCCTCCTACAATGAGCAGTTCTTC

len: 17
j_gene: TRBJ2-1
abundance: .
d_gene: TRBD2
v_gene: TRBV7-9
CDR3aa: CASSLEASGFSYNEQFF
CDR3nt: TGTGCCAGCAGCTTAGAGGCTAGCGGGTTCTCCTACAATGAGCAGTTCTTC

len: 13
j_gene: TRBJ2-1
abundance: many
d_gene: .
v_gene: TRBV19
CDR3aa: CASSIALLNEQFF
CDR3nt: TGTGCCAGTAGTATAGCTCTATTAAATGAGCAGTTCTTC

len: 14
j_gene: TRBJ1-1
abundance: many
d_gene: .
v_gene: TRBV28
CDR3aa: CASSLGAHGTEAFF
CDR3nt: TGTGCCAGCAGTTTAGGGGCTCACGGCACTGAAGCTTTCTTT

len: 17
j_gene: TRBJ2-1
abundance: many
d_gene: .
v_gene: TRBV4-3
CDR3aa: CASSRNPYPGSYNEQFF
CDR3nt: TGCGCCAGCAGCAGAAACCCCTACCCGGGGTCCTACAATGAGCAGTTCTTC

len: 15
j_gene: TRBJ2-1
abundance: many
d_gene: TRBD2
v_gene: TRBV27
CDR3aa: CASSYGTSGRGEQFF
CDR3nt: TGTGCCAGCAGCTACGGGACTAGCGGGAGGGGTGAGCAGTTCTTC

len: 14
j_gene: TRBJ1-1
abundance: medium-sized
d_gene: .
v_gene: TRBV5-6
CDR3aa: CASSFSGSNTEAFF
CDR3nt: TGTGCCAGCAGCTTCTCAGGGTCGAACACTGAAGCTTTCTTT

len: 18
j_gene: TRBJ1-5
abundance: .
d_gene: TRBD1
v_gene: TRBV20-1
CDR3aa: CSAIFGTGGLESNQPQHF
CDR3nt: TGCAGTGCTATCTTTGGGACAGGGGGCCTTGAGAGCAATCAGCCCCAGCATTTT

len: 12
j_gene: TRBJ1-2
abundance: .
d_gene: .
v_gene: TRBV7-2
CDR3aa: CASSSQVGDYTF
CDR3nt: TGTGCCAGCAGCTCCCAAGTGGGTGACTACACCTTC

len: 12
j_gene: TRBJ1-4
abundance: many
d_gene: TRBD1
v_gene: TRBV28
CDR3aa: CASSSDRGRLFF
CDR3nt: TGTGCCAGCAGTTCTGACAGGGGGCGACTGTTTTTT

len: 15
j_gene: TRBJ1-5
abundance: many
d_gene: .
v_gene: TRBV27
CDR3aa: CASSFSLYSNQPQHF
CDR3nt: TGTGCCAGCAGTTTTTCGTTGTATAGCAATCAGCCCCAGCATTTT

len: 15
j_gene: TRBJ2-7
abundance: .
d_gene: TRBD1
v_gene: TRBV13
CDR3aa: CASSIYRGSSGEQYF
CDR3nt: TGTGCCAGCAGCATCTACAGGGGAAGCAGTGGCGAGCAGTACTTC

len: 14
j_gene: TRBJ1-2
abundance: many
d_gene: .
v_gene: TRBV28
CDR3aa: CASSFSGSSYGYTF
CDR3nt: TGTGCCAGCAGTTTTTCAGGGAGCAGCTATGGCTACACCTTC

len: 20
j_gene: TRBJ1-6
abundance: few
d_gene: TRBD1
v_gene: TRBV11-2
CDR3aa: CASSFGWSDRGPIGNSPLHF
CDR3nt: TGTGCCAGCAGCTTCGGGTGGTCGGACAGGGGCCCTATTGGCAATTCACCCCTCCACTTT

len: 16
j_gene: TRBJ2-7
abundance: many
d_gene: TRBD2
v_gene: TRBV5-1
CDR3aa: CASSLYPSGRAYEQYF
CDR3nt: TGCGCCAGCAGCCTCTATCCGAGCGGGAGGGCCTACGAGCAGTACTTC

len: 14
j_gene: TRBJ1-1
abundance: many
d_gene: .
v_gene: TRBV5-1
CDR3aa: CASSPRRVNTEAFF
CDR3nt: TGCGCCAGCAGCCCCCGCAGGGTCAACACTGAAGCTTTCTTT

len: 15
j_gene: TRBJ1-1
abundance: many
d_gene: .
v_gene: TRBV7-2
CDR3aa: CASSLGPVLNTEAFF
CDR3nt: TGTGCCAGCAGCTTAGGTCCAGTTTTGAACACTGAAGCTTTCTTT

len: 16
j_gene: TRBJ2-2
abundance: many
d_gene: TRBD1
v_gene: TRBV24-1
CDR3aa: CATSETGQGRIGELFF
CDR3nt: TGTGCCACCAGTGAAACGGGACAGGGACGTATCGGGGAGCTGTTTTTT

len: 15
j_gene: TRBJ1-5
abundance: many
d_gene: TRBD1
v_gene: TRBV6-5
CDR3aa: CASSYGQGVGQPQHF
CDR3nt: TGTGCCAGCAGTTACGGACAGGGAGTGGGTCAGCCCCAGCATTTT

len: 14
j_gene: TRBJ2-2
abundance: few
d_gene: .
v_gene: TRBV23-1
CDR3aa: CASTPTVNTGELFF
CDR3nt: TGCGCCAGCACTCCCACTGTGAACACCGGGGAGCTGTTTTTT

len: 16
j_gene: TRBJ2-1
abundance: many
d_gene: .
v_gene: TRBV7-9
CDR3aa: CASSPLEQGLYNEQFF
CDR3nt: TGTGCCAGCAGCCCCCTGGAACAGGGATTATACAATGAGCAGTTCTTC

len: 13
j_gene: TRBJ1-1
abundance: few
d_gene: .
v_gene: TRBV6-6
CDR3aa: CASRPLRGTEAFF
CDR3nt: TGTGCCAGCAGACCCTTAAGGGGGACTGAAGCTTTCTTT

len: 17
j_gene: TRBJ2-2
abundance: many
d_gene: TRBD2
v_gene: TRBV4-3
CDR3aa: CASSQEAGGPYTGELFF
CDR3nt: TGCGCCAGCAGCCAAGAAGCGGGGGGGCCGTACACCGGGGAGCTGTTTTTT

len: 13
j_gene: TRBJ2-7
abundance: many
d_gene: .
v_gene: TRBV12-3/TRBV12-4
CDR3aa: CASSPGFRYEQYF
CDR3nt: TGTGCCAGCAGTCCGGGATTTCGCTACGAGCAGTACTTC

len: 15
j_gene: TRBJ2-2
abundance: many
d_gene: .
v_gene: TRBV4-3
CDR3aa: CASSQDWGGTGELFF
CDR3nt: TGCGCCAGCAGCCAAGATTGGGGAGGCACCGGGGAGCTGTTTTTT

len: 12
j_gene: TRBJ2-7
abundance: many
d_gene: .
v_gene: TRBV2
CDR3aa: CASSENPYEQYF
CDR3nt: TGTGCCAGCAGTGAAAACCCCTACGAGCAGTACTTC

len: 14
j_gene: TRBJ1-2
abundance: few
d_gene: .
v_gene: TRBV18
CDR3aa: CASSPRTDKNGYTF
CDR3nt: TGTGCCAGCTCACCACGGACAGACAAGAATGGCTACACCTTC

len: 13
j_gene: TRBJ1-1
abundance: many
d_gene: TRBD1
v_gene: TRBV29-1
CDR3aa: CSVFYRGNTEAFF
CDR3nt: TGCAGCGTCTTTTACAGGGGGAACACTGAAGCTTTCTTT

len: 17
j_gene: TRBJ2-2
abundance: once
d_gene: TRBD1
v_gene: TRBV9
CDR3aa: CASSTNRDRGRAGELFF
CDR3nt: TGTGCCAGCAGCACAAACCGGGACAGGGGAAGGGCCGGGGAGCTGTTTTTT

len: 18
j_gene: TRBJ2-1
abundance: few
d_gene: TRBD2
v_gene: TRBV12-3/TRBV12-4
CDR3aa: CASSFGTSGSATYNEQFF
CDR3nt: TGTGCCAGCAGTTTTGGGACTAGCGGGAGTGCCACCTACAATGAGCAGTTCTTC

len: 16
j_gene: TRBJ2-7
abundance: few
d_gene: TRBD2
v_gene: TRBV18
CDR3aa: CASSPSPGLADYEQYF
CDR3nt: TGTGCCAGCTCACCCTCACCGGGACTAGCGGACTACGAGCAGTACTTC

len: 15
j_gene: TRBJ2-2
abundance: .
d_gene: .
v_gene: TRBV7-6
CDR3aa: CASSPGTILGGELFF
CDR3nt: TGTGCCAGCAGCCCCGGGACAATCTTAGGCGGGGAGCTGTTTTTT

len: 15
j_gene: TRBJ2-2
abundance: few
d_gene: .
v_gene: TRBV4-3
CDR3aa: CASSPEKGYTGELFF
CDR3nt: TGCGCCAGCAGCCCAGAGAAGGGCTACACCGGGGAGCTGTTTTTT

len: 13
j_gene: TRBJ2-2
abundance: .
d_gene: .
v_gene: TRBV11-2
CDR3aa: CASSLGAGGELFF
CDR3nt: TGTGCCAGCAGCCTCGGGGCGGGCGGGGAGCTGTTTTTT

len: 16
j_gene: TRBJ2-1
abundance: many
d_gene: TRBD2
v_gene: TRBV13
CDR3aa: CASSNGLAGGFGEQFF
CDR3nt: TGTGCCAGCAGCAACGGACTAGCGGGAGGCTTTGGTGAGCAGTTCTTC

len: 13
j_gene: TRBJ1-6
abundance: .
d_gene: .
v_gene: TRBV20-1
CDR3aa: CSARDHRDSPLHF
CDR3nt: TGCAGTGCTAGAGATCACAGGGATTCACCCCTCCACTTT

len: 15
j_gene: TRBJ2-7
abundance: .
d_gene: TRBD2
v_gene: TRBV7-2
CDR3aa: CASSLTSGIRNEQYF
CDR3nt: TGTGCCAGCAGCTTAACTAGCGGGATCCGGAACGAGCAGTACTTC

len: 12
j_gene: TRBJ2-7
abundance: many
d_gene: .
v_gene: TRBV7-9
CDR3aa: CASSLEAYEQYF
CDR3nt: TGTGCCAGCAGCTTAGAGGCCTACGAGCAGTACTTC

len: 12
j_gene: TRBJ2-1
abundance: many
d_gene: .
v_gene: TRBV7-9
CDR3aa: CASSPLSGEQFF
CDR3nt: TGTGCCAGCAGCCCCCTGTCCGGGGAGCAGTTCTTC

len: 16
j_gene: TRBJ2-3
abundance: many
d_gene: .
v_gene: TRBV7-9
CDR3aa: CASSLGETGFTDTQYF
CDR3nt: TGTGCCAGCAGCTTAGGGGAGACAGGTTTCACAGATACGCAGTATTTT

len: 13
j_gene: TRBJ1-1
abundance: .
d_gene: .
v_gene: TRBV4-1
CDR3aa: CASSQGLGTEAFF
CDR3nt: TGCGCCAGCAGCCAGGGTTTAGGCACTGAAGCTTTCTTT

len: 15
j_gene: TRBJ2-3
abundance: many
d_gene: TRBD2
v_gene: TRBV6-1
CDR3aa: CASTYSGVLTDTQYF
CDR3nt: TGTGCCAGCACATACAGCGGGGTGCTCACAGATACGCAGTATTTT

len: 14
j_gene: TRBJ2-5
abundance: many
d_gene: .
v_gene: TRBV6-2/TRBV6-3
CDR3aa: CASSTTGVQETQYF
CDR3nt: TGTGCCAGCAGCACGACTGGGGTCCAAGAGACCCAGTACTTC

len: 14
j_gene: TRBJ1-5
abundance: many
d_gene: .
v_gene: TRBV28
CDR3aa: CASSLVRGYQPQHF
CDR3nt: TGTGCCAGCAGTTTAGTTCGCGGGTATCAGCCCCAGCATTTT

len: 12
j_gene: TRBJ1-1
abundance: many
d_gene: .
v_gene: TRBV2
CDR3aa: CASNGARTEAFF
CDR3nt: TGTGCCAGCAATGGGGCCCGCACTGAAGCTTTCTTT

len: 15
j_gene: TRBJ1-1
abundance: .
d_gene: .
v_gene: TRBV7-9
CDR3aa: CASSSLGGTLIEAFF
CDR3nt: TGTGCCAGCAGCTCCCTAGGAGGGACACTGATTGAAGCTTTCTTT